This TCR beta chain was retrieved from a study of blood T cell repertoires in COVID-19 (TCRdb year 2020). About the study as a whole: Samples covering the acute and convalescent phases of COVID-19 were provided by collaborators in the United States, Italy and Spain. The repertoires were released in a freely available public database meant as a resource for research on the immune response to SARS-CoV-2. Nearly every sample came with metadata listing a de-identified subject ID, COVID-19 status, age in years and sex. The material from the prospective study consisted of cDNA or gDNA derived from T cells, B-cell-depleted T cells, or PBMCs. The dataset comprised deeply sampled blood TCRbeta repertoires from subjects exposed to, actively infected with, or recovered from COVID-19. Where available, HLA class I and class II types were obtained from metadata supplied by the sample provider rather than from assay-based typing. Samples came from the ongoing ImmuneRACE study (first 160 participants) plus 1,254 subjects from 6 global collaborators.

The study at large found these results: The amount of clinical and demographic metadata varied by source and participant and was provided uncurated.

Per the germline V gene, SGHRS is the CDR1 and YFSETQ is the CDR2. The germline V and J ends show losses of 2 bases and 2 bases respectively, and no gene match explains 1 base of the junction. The CDR3 numbers 14 residues from cysteine through phenylalanine. The read is trimmed to its CDR3 DNA, 42 bases read in frame from base 1. TCRbeta CDR3 regions were amplified from genomic DNA by means of the immunoSEQ Assay, a bias-controlled multiplex PCR. Turning to the authors' computational methods: The number of nucleated cells in each sample was estimated by amplification of reference gene primers within the assay. To quantify the absolute abundance of each unique TCRbeta CDR3 rearrangement, sequence reads were collapsed and filtered. For each sample, productive Simpson clonality was calculated by taking the square root of Simpson's diversity index across productive rearrangements. Not all clones reach the TCRdb copy of this immuneACCESS table, which keeps in-frame sequences only. Checked studies attribute under half of the gap to unresolved V genes and leave the rest unexplained. Clonal size and the V and J genes are those of that table, whereas D and trimming came from the DNA. Across this sample there are 140,000 to 150,000 clones, with 65% to 80% seen only once. Approximately 2% of the sample lies in the top ten.

Collaborating institutions collected whole blood in K2EDTA tubes following their own protocols. For TCRbeta analysis, collaborators shipped samples in one of three forms: frozen whole blood, isolated PBMCs, or DNA extracted from either of those sample types. As regards this clone: Its antigen is unknown. The input lacks base qualities; no much larger clone sits a single base away. This sample also contains other DNA sequences that code for the same CDR3.

What was sequenced was peripheral blood. The receptor chain draws on TRBV5-1 and TRBJ2-7; 10 bases in the junction line up with TRBD1. The clonotype originates from a woman in her sixties with acute or convalescent COVID-19. The CDR3 here reads CASSLGQGAYEQYF. The DNA sequence is given as TGCGCCAGCAGCTTAGGACAGGGGGCCTACGAGCAGTACTTC.